These 18 T cell receptor beta chains share one sample of origin, sequenced in a study of blood T cell repertoires in COVID-19. Only in-frame clones appear in the TCRdb table, and some are missing; sequencing was by immunoSEQ multiplex PCR. The sample carries about 220,000 clones, roughly 84% recorded once. Sequenced material: PBMCs or T cells enriched from blood (not recorded which). The receptors were sampled from a woman between 40 and 50 years old who had recovered from COVID-19.

In this sample, this clone turned up a few times. This chain uses TRBV27 with TRBJ2-7, with D maybe TRBD2 (5 bases). Trimming shortened V by 6 bases and J by 0 bases, and 12 bases separated the two germline ends. Germline lookup yields CDR1 MNHEY and CDR2 SMNVEV (reference sequence). The length of the CDR3 is 14 residues. In DNA, the CDR3 is TGTGCCAGCAGAGCGCGGGTCCTCTCCTACGAGCAGTACTTC. Translation: CASRARVLSYEQYF.

This clone has just a few counts. The CDR3 DNA is TGTGCCACCAGTGAGCCGGGGACAGTCTATGGCTACACCTTC. Translation: CATSEPGTVYGYTF. The genes are TRBV24-1 and TRBJ1-2, with 7 positions matching TRBD1. The CDR3 sequence is 14 residues long. Germline CDR1 reads KGHDR; CDR2 reads SFDVKD. Losses at the gene ends were 4 bases for V and 4 bases for J; bases not matched to a gene: 5.

The CDR3 DNA follows: TGCAGTGCTAGTTGGGACAGGGATCAGCCCCAGCATTTT. Amino acids: CSASWDRDQPQHF. The V and J genes are TRBV20-1 and TRBJ1-5; 9 nucleotides match TRBD1. Germline CDR1 and CDR2: DFQATT and SNEGSKA (reference sequence). Losses at the gene ends were 3 bases for V and 5 bases for J; bases not matched to a gene: 2. The CDR3 spans 13 residues.

The rearrangement uses TRBV25-1 and TRBJ2-5, with TRBD2 matching 7 bases. The germline CDR1 and CDR2 sequences are MGHDK and SYGVNS. Germline trimming cut 2 bases from V and 0 bases from J; bases unmatched to any gene: 12. The CDR3 loop spans 18 amino acids. Written as DNA, the CDR3 is TGTGCCAGCAGTGAACCCCCGGGAGGAGCGGCCAACCAAGAGACCCAGTACTTC. It is translated as CASSEPPGGAANQETQYF.

The chain links TRBV6-5 to TRBJ1-4; maybe TRBD1 (6 bases). CDR1 MNHEY and CDR2 SVGAGI come from the germline V gene. The CDR3 is made up of 13 amino acids. V dropped 7 bases and J dropped 5 bases, with 11 bases sitting between them. The CDR3 DNA reads TGTGCCAGCATGGGACACCTCAATGAAAAACTGTTTTTT. Protein: CASMGHLNEKLFF.

This chain uses TRBV10-2 with TRBJ1-2; 7 bases match TRBD1. The V segment lost 3 bases and the J segment 6 bases; nucleotides outside the gene matches: 10. Germline lookup yields CDR1 WSHSY and CDR2 SAAADI. The CDR3 has 15 residues. The CDR3 sequence: CASSDSDREVNGYTF. The DNA of the CDR3 is TGCGCCAGCAGTGACTCCGACAGGGAGGTAAATGGCTACACCTTC.

The chain is built from TRBV13 and TRBJ1-2; 10 bases are shared with TRBD1. Germline-derived CDR1 and CDR2 are PRHDT and FYEKMQ (reference sequence). This CDR3 has 14 amino acids. Trimming took 2 bases from V and 8 from J; bases not matched to a gene: 5. In nucleotides, the CDR3 is TGTGCCAGCAGCTTAAGGGACAGGGGTCCCGGCTACACCTTC. Translation gives CASSLRDRGPGYTF.

This chain uses TRBV11-2 with TRBJ2-3, with TRBD2 matching over 13 bases. Per germline, CDR1 SGHAT and CDR2 FQNNGV. After removal of 5 bases from V and 8 bases from J, the junction contained 7 bases not matched to a gene. CDR3 length: 15 residues. This chain's CDR3 is CASSQTSGGWGTQYF. The CDR3 nucleotides read TGTGCCAGCAGCCAGACTAGCGGGGGGTGGGGTACGCAGTATTTT.

This clone was seen just once. V usage is TRBV5-8 and J usage is TRBJ2-2; 16 nucleotides line up with TRBD2. The CDR3 has 19 residues. Losses at the gene ends were 5 bases for V and 1 base for J; bases not matched to a gene: 8. Germline V CDR1 and CDR2: SGHTS, YDEGEE. The CDR3 region has the DNA TGTGCCAGCAGATCCGGGACTAGCGGGAGGGTAGTGAACACCGGGGAGCTGTTTTTT. Protein product: CASRSGTSGRVVNTGELFF.

This clone came up a few times. The chain couples TRBV27 to TRBJ1-1; unclear D gene. This CDR3 contains 14 residues. The V end was cut by 4 bases, the J end by 0 bases, with 9 bases between. Germline CDR1 reads MNHEY; CDR2 reads SMNVEV (reference sequence). DNA for the CDR3: TGTGCCAGCAGTTCCTTAACTATGAACACTGAAGCTTTCTTT. Encoded protein: CASSSLTMNTEAFF.

This clone is a singleton in its sample. V is TRBV11-2 and J is TRBJ2-1, with TRBD2 matching 7 bases. J was trimmed by 2 bases and V by 2 bases; bases with no gene match: 6. Germline V gene sequence: CDR1 SGHAT, CDR2 FQNNGV. The CDR3 is 16 amino acids. CDR3 sequence (DNA): TGTGCCAGCAGCTTATTGCGGGAGTTTCCCTACAATGAGCAGTTCTTC. Amino acid sequence: CASSLLREFPYNEQFF.

J is TRBJ1-2 and V is TRBV30; the D gene is possibly TRBD1 (5 bases). This CDR3 is built from 15 residues. Germline-derived CDR1 and CDR2 are GTSNPN and SVGIG (reference sequence). V was pared by 3 bases and J by 1 base, with 15 bases between. The DNA of the CDR3 is TGTGCCTGGAGAGCGGGGCACCGAAATAACTATGGCTACACCTTC. This encodes CAWRAGHRNNYGYTF.

The gene calls are TRBV18 and TRBJ2-7, with TRBD1 identical over 9 bases. In germline, CDR1 is KGHSH, CDR2 LQKENI. The V and J ends lost 5 bases and 4 bases, in that order; junction bases with no gene match: 6. The CDR3 length is 14 residues. In nucleotides, the CDR3 is TGTGCCAGCTCAACAGGACAGGGGAAATACGAGCAGTACGTC. It is translated as CASSTGQGKYEQYV.

The chain links TRBV6-6 to TRBJ1-2, with D uncertain. The CDR3 contains 12 residues. The V end lost 6 bases, the J end lost 4 bases, and 9 bases lay between the germline ends. Germline CDR1 reads MNHNY; CDR2 reads SVGAGI (reference sequence). As DNA, the CDR3 is TGTGCCAGCAGGACACAGTCCTATGGCTACACCTTC. This translates into CASRTQSYGYTF.

The chain carries TRBV11-3 and TRBJ2-2, with 10 bases matching TRBD2. The CDR3 extends over 15 amino acids. The germline V gene encodes CDR1 SGHNT and CDR2 YENEEA. V dropped 0 bases and J dropped 5; count of bases not matched to a gene: 0. The CDR3 region has the DNA TGTGCCAGCAGCTTAGATAGCGGGAGGACCGGGGAGCTGTTTTTT. Amino acids: CASSLDSGRTGELFF.

The rearrangement joins TRBV27 to TRBJ1-1; 7 bases are shared with TRBD1. V trimming: 8 bases; J trimming: 2 bases; junction bases outside the gene matches: 8. The CDR3 length is 14 residues. Germline V CDR1 and CDR2: MNHEY, SMNVEV (reference sequence). CDR3 sequence reads: CASGFRDSNTEAFF. The CDR3 DNA sequence: TGTGCCAGCGGATTTCGGGACAGCAACACTGAAGCTTTCTTT.

The chain carries TRBV6-2 or TRBV6-3 and TRBJ2-2; D might be TRBD1 (5 bases). Trimming cost V 4 bases and J 3 bases, with 9 bases left between them. The CDR3 loop spans 14 amino acids. Germline-derived CDR1 and CDR2 are MNHEY and SVGEGT. The CDR3 protein is CASSSTEHTGELFF. For the CDR3, the DNA is TGTGCCAGCAGTTCGACAGAACACACCGGGGAGCTGTTTTTT.

The chain joins TRBV7-3 to TRBJ2-2; 10 bases agree with TRBD2. Germline CDR1 reads SGHTA; CDR2 reads FQGTGA. The junction had 5 bases not matched to a gene; V was cut back by 6 bases and J by 1 base. The CDR3 has 16 amino acids. CDR3 loop: CASSRTSGQNTGELFF. CDR3 bases: TGTGCCAGCAGTCGGACTAGCGGACAGAACACCGGGGAGCTGTTTTTT.